This entry describes one T cell receptor (beta chain). These data are taken from a study of blood T cell repertoires in COVID-19. For the study at large: Sources were T cells, B-cell-depleted T cells, or PBMCs; the material itself was cDNA or gDNA.

TCRdb's table, derived via immunoSEQ multiplex PCR, lists solely in-frame clones and lacks some. The sample consists of about 120,000 clones, 80% to 90% of them appearing once. The CDR3 is made up of 15 amino acids. Germline values: CDR1 MNHEY, CDR2 SVGAGI. The V and J ends lost 5 bases and 2 bases, in that order; junction bases with no gene match: 8. Sequenced sample: peripheral blood. The source is a woman aged 50 to 60 with acute or convalescent COVID-19. This chain connects TRBV6-5 to TRBJ1-1; 7 nucleotides line up with TRBD1. CDR3 nucleotides: TGTGCCAGCAGTCCCCCGGGACAGATTAACACTGAAGCTTTCTTT. It is translated as CASSPPGQINTEAFF.